The 28 T cell receptor beta chains below all came from one sample that was sequenced in a study of CD8 T cells in ankylosing spondylitis. TCRdb fed the 5' RACE reads into MiXCR, producing one record per CDR3 protein. Of around 150,000 distinct CDR3 sequences listed, roughly 11% are singletons. Source material: blood, either unsorted or a sorted T cell fraction (not recorded which). The receptors stem from a female donor with ankylosing spondylitis or in good health (not recorded which).

This clonotype was observed at least ten times. Here the CDR3 DNA reads TGTGCCAGCATAGACCCCACAGGGGACTATGGCTACACCTTC. Its translation: CASIDPTGDYGYTF. This chain connects TRBV28 to TRBJ1-2; the match to TRBD1 covers 7 bases. The V gene end was trimmed by 7 bases and the J gene end by 3 bases; junction bases not matched to a gene: 8. The germline V gene has CDR1 MDHEN and CDR2 SYDVKM. CDR3 length equals 14 residues.

This clonotype has ten or more counts. J is TRBJ2-7 and V is TRBV20-1; D tentatively fits TRBD1 or TRBD2 (5 bases each). There are 14 residues in the CDR3. Germline assignment: CDR1 DFQATT and CDR2 SNEGSKA (reference sequence). V dropped 6 bases and J dropped 2 bases, with 17 bases sitting between them. CDR3 loop: CSAARGAIPYEQYF. The CDR3 coding sequence is TGCAGTGCGGCGAGGGGAGCAATCCCCTACGAGCAGTACTTC.

This clonotype was recorded many times. The chain recombines TRBV5-1 with TRBJ1-1; D perhaps matches TRBD1 (5 bases). CDR3 length: 15 residues. V was shortened by 0 bases and J by 1 base, with 10 bases between the two germline ends. Germline assignment: CDR1 SGHRS and CDR2 YFSETQ. CDR3: CASSLVGGANTEAFF. For the CDR3, the DNA is TGCGCCAGCAGCTTGGTGGGGGGAGCGAACACTGAAGCTTTCTTT.

This clonotype has ten or more counts. This chain uses TRBV20-1 with TRBJ2-7, with a tentative D call TRBD2 (6 bases). The CDR3 loop spans 15 amino acids. The germline V gene encodes CDR1 DFQATT and CDR2 SNEGSKA (reference sequence). Trimming took 5 bases from V and 3 from J, leaving 20 bases between them. CDR3 in DNA: TGCAGTGCTCTCGTGGGGACTTCGAGTATCTACGAGCAGTACTTC. It encodes CSALVGTSSIYEQYF.

This clonotype was seen repeatedly, ten times or more. This chain links TRBV28 with TRBJ2-7; 7 nucleotides agree with TRBD1. The CDR3 has 16 residues. Looked up from germline, CDR1 is MDHEN and CDR2 is SYDVKM. The V gene end was trimmed by 6 bases and the J gene end by 5 bases; junction bases not matched to a gene: 16. This CDR3 is CASSSTGAIRTNEQYF. For the CDR3, the DNA is TGTGCCAGCAGCTCAACAGGGGCCATCCGGACCAACGAGCAGTACTTC.

V and J are TRBV3-1 and TRBJ2-6, with 9 nucleotides matching TRBD2. CDR3 length: 18 amino acids. In germline, CDR1 is LGHDT, CDR2 YNNKEL (reference sequence). V lost 4 bases to trimming and J lost 2 bases; unmatched junction nucleotides: 9. The CDR3 DNA reads TGTGCCAGCAGCCTGACGCTAGCGGGATGGACTGGGGCCAACGTCCTGACTTTC. It specifies CASSLTLAGWTGANVLTF.

Many counts were recorded for this clonotype. V gene TRBV6-5 combines with J gene TRBJ2-1; TRBD2 might be the D (6 bases). Germline-derived CDR1 and CDR2 are MNHEY and SVGAGI. With 4 bases removed from V and 7 bases from J, the gap between germline ends came to 20 bases. This CDR3 has 16 residues. The CDR3 sequence: CASSLVPGVGRNEQFF. CDR3 DNA: TGTGCCAGCAGTTTAGTACCGGGCGTCGGGAGAAATGAGCAGTTCTTC.

Ten or more counts support this clonotype. The V call is TRBV9, the J call TRBJ1-3, with D maybe TRBD1 (5 bases). This CDR3 region has 18 residues. V shed 2 bases and J shed 0 bases, with 18 bases lying between them. Germline V gene sequence: CDR1 SGDLS, CDR2 YYNGEE. The DNA for the CDR3 is TGTGCCAGCAGCGTCACAACAAGGTCGGGGGACTCTGGAAACACCATATATTTT. Its translation: CASSVTTRSGDSGNTIYF.

This clonotype was found once. A single base separates this from a much larger clone, so it may be a read error. The genes are TRBV12-3 or TRBV12-4 and TRBJ1-1; D is uncertain. The CDR3 sequence is 13 residues long. The CDR3 loop is CAGSFLEGTEAFF. CDR3 nucleotides: TGTGCCGGCAGTTTCCTTGAGGGAACTGAAGCTTTCTTT.

This clonotype was detected many times. The V and J genes are TRBV7-9 and TRBJ2-2; no clear D gene. The germline V gene has CDR1 SEHNR and CDR2 FQNEAQ (reference sequence). The length of the CDR3 is 12 residues. V was clipped by 0 bases and J by 7 bases, with 3 bases between them. This CDR3 is CASSLAFGELFF. Here the CDR3 DNA reads TGTGCCAGCAGCTTAGCGTTCGGGGAGCTGTTTTTT.

There are many counts of this clonotype. This chain connects TRBV5-1 to TRBJ2-7; no clear D gene. The V gene lost 0 bases and the J gene lost 7 bases, with 14 bases spanning the gap. There are 14 residues in the CDR3. Germline V CDR1 and CDR2: SGHRS, YFSETQ. This CDR3 reads CASSLGYVRYEQYF. DNA for the CDR3: TGCGCCAGCAGCTTGGGGTACGTGCGTTATGAGCAGTACTTC.

This clonotype has more than one count but fewer than ten. CDR3 sequence (DNA): TGCAGTGCTAGCTCGGGACTAGCGGGAGGGCGGCCCTACAATGAGCAGTTCTTC. It translates to CSASSGLAGGRPYNEQFF. J is TRBJ2-1 and V is TRBV20-1; 16 bases line up with TRBD2. V lost 3 bases and J lost 2; bases outside the gene matches: 7. The CDR3 totals 18 residues. Germline loops: CDR1 DFQATT, CDR2 SNEGSKA (reference sequence).

This clonotype was counted many times. This chain links TRBV2 with TRBJ1-5; D is perhaps TRBD1 (5 bases). The CDR3 spans 14 residues. Germline CDR1 SNHLY, CDR2 FYNNEI. The V gene lost 6 bases and the J gene lost 7 bases, with 16 bases spanning the gap. CDR3: CASSAGTRGQPQHF. In DNA, the CDR3 is TGTGCCAGCAGCGCTGGGACGCGAGGACAGCCCCAGCATTTT.

This clonotype has at least ten counts. The chain recombines TRBV29-1 with TRBJ1-1; D is unresolved. Germline V gene data show CDR1 as SQVTM and CDR2 as ANQGSEA. V was cut by 7 bases and J by 6 bases, with 9 bases left in between. CDR3 length: 10 residues. The CDR3 DNA sequence: TGCAGCGCTGGGAAATCTGAAGCTTTCTTT. It specifies CSAGKSEAFF.

This clonotype was recorded at least ten times. V usage is TRBV20-1 and J usage is TRBJ2-3; D remains ambiguous. The CDR3 extends over 11 amino acids. Germline values: CDR1 DFQATT, CDR2 SNEGSKA (reference sequence). The ends were cut back, 6 bases at V and 7 bases at J, with 11 bases in the middle. CDR3 coding DNA: TGCAGTGCCCAAGGGCGGAATACGCAGTATTTT. It translates to CSAQGRNTQYF.

This clonotype was observed many times. The chain links TRBV20-1 to TRBJ1-1; TRBD1 agrees at 9 bases. The germline V gene has CDR1 DFQATT and CDR2 SNEGSKA (reference sequence). The CDR3 totals 14 residues. V trimming: 5 bases; J trimming: 1 base; junction bases outside the gene matches: 5. Here the CDR3 DNA reads TGCAGTGCTCGGGGGGACAGGGAGAACACTGAAGCTTTCTTT. Its translation is CSARGDRENTEAFF.

The table lists this clonotype with many counts. The chain has TRBV20-1 and TRBJ2-7; D is ambiguous. Germline V gene lookup returns CDR1 DFQATT and CDR2 SNEGSKA (reference sequence). The V gene lost 4 bases and the J gene lost 2 bases, with 15 bases spanning the gap. CDR3 length: 14 amino acids. The CDR3 spells CSAIDRVNPYEQYF. CDR3 nucleotides: TGCAGTGCTATAGATAGGGTTAACCCCTACGAGCAGTACTTC.

This clonotype was observed at least ten times. J is TRBJ2-1 and V is TRBV7-9; D possibly corresponds to TRBD2 (6 bases). The CDR3 consists of 17 residues. Trimming removed 4 bases at V and 0 bases at J, with 16 bases between. Germline CDR1 SEHNR, CDR2 FQNEAQ (reference sequence). CDR3 sequence: CASSSRGSSSSYNEQFF. CDR3 nucleotide sequence: TGTGCCAGCAGCTCTCGGGGGTCATCCTCCTCCTACAATGAGCAGTTCTTC.

This clonotype has only a few counts. Here the CDR3 reads CASSLMRGPQETQYF. The CDR3 region has the DNA TGTGCCAGCAGCTTAATGAGGGGGCCGCAAGAGACCCAGTACTTC. The genes are TRBV7-3 and TRBJ2-5, with TRBD1 matching over 7 bases. The CDR3 contains 15 residues. Germline assignment: CDR1 SGHTA and CDR2 FQGTGA. The junction had 4 bases not matched to a gene; V was cut back by 1 base and J by 2 bases.

This clonotype was recorded many times. This chain links TRBV30 with TRBJ1-5; TRBD1 matches at 7 bases. Germline lookup yields CDR1 GTSNPN and CDR2 SVGIG (reference sequence). V was pared by 5 bases and J by 6 bases, with 10 bases of the junction left unmatched. The CDR3 covers 14 residues. CDR3: CAWGTQGLAQPQHF. The CDR3 DNA sequence: TGTGCCTGGGGGACACAGGGGTTAGCTCAGCCCCAGCATTTT.

This clonotype was recorded many times. This sequence joins TRBV12-3 or TRBV12-4 and TRBJ2-4; D gene uncertain. The V gene lost 6 bases and the J gene lost 3 bases, with 15 bases spanning the gap. There are 15 residues in the CDR3. The CDR3 nucleotides are TGTGCCAGCAGACCTTCTAGTTCCTACAAAAACATTCAGTACTTC. This codes for CASRPSSSYKNIQYF.

This clonotype occurred many times. The genes are TRBV7-2 and TRBJ2-1, with D perhaps matching TRBD2 (8 bases). The V end was cut by 5 bases, the J end by 7 bases, with 21 bases between. Germline lookup yields CDR1 SGHTA and CDR2 FQGNSA. CDR3 length: 16 amino acids. CDR3 residues: CASSPTSLAGQNEQFF. CDR3 DNA sequence: TGTGCCAGCAGCCCCACTTCCTTAGCGGGACAGAATGAGCAGTTCTTC. Based on the CDR3 plus reference TRBV7-2 and TRBJ2-1, the full variable domain is GAGVSQSPSNKVTEKGKDVELRCDPISGHTALYWYRQSLGQGLEFLIYFQGNSAPDKSGLPSDRFSAERTGGSVSTLTIQRTQQEDSAVYLCASSPTSLAGQNEQFFGPGTRLTVL.

In its sample, this clonotype was seen many times. The V call is TRBV7-9, the J call TRBJ2-3, with a tentative D call TRBD1 (5 bases). The ends were cut back, 1 base at V and 3 bases at J, with 8 bases in the middle. This CDR3 has 14 residues. The V gene's germline CDR1 is SEHNR and CDR2 FQNEAQ (reference sequence). The CDR3 reads CASSLEGETDTQYF. In DNA form, the CDR3 reads TGTGCCAGCAGCTTAGAAGGGGAAACAGATACGCAGTATTTT.

In this sample, this clonotype turned up many times. The V gene is TRBV12-3 or TRBV12-4, the J gene TRBJ2-7; 10 bases align to TRBD2. This CDR3 has 14 amino acids. J lost 4 bases, V lost 5 bases, and 5 bases had no gene match. CDR3 nucleotides: TGTGCCAGCAGTCCCGGGACTAGCGAATACGAGCAGTACTTC. Its translation is CASSPGTSEYEQYF.

At least ten counts were recorded for this clonotype. This chain uses TRBV12-3 or TRBV12-4 with TRBJ1-2; no reliable D call. V lost 2 bases, J lost 3 bases, and 7 bases lay in between. This CDR3 is 13 amino acids long. The CDR3 reads CASSLQRDYGYTF. Here the CDR3 DNA reads TGTGCCAGCAGTTTACAGCGAGACTATGGCTACACCTTC.

Turning to this clonotype: A read error is possible here, since a much larger clone lies one base away. It is likely a read error, because the conserved phenylalanine at the end of the CDR3 is missing. V gene TRBV12-3 or TRBV12-4 combines with J gene TRBJ2-7; D is unclear. The CDR3 is made up of 11 amino acids. V lost 4 bases and J lost 3, with 4 bases in between. CDR3 in amino acids: CASSSVYEQYL. The CDR3 bases are TGTGCCAGCAGTTCAGTCTACGAGCAGTACCTC.

The V call is TRBV3-1, the J call TRBJ2-5, with unresolved D. V was cut by 0 bases and J by 9 bases, with 8 bases left in between. Per the germline V gene, CDR1 is LGHDT and CDR2 is YNNKEL (reference sequence). CDR3 size: 12 residues. The CDR3 loop reads CASSQDRRAQYF. The DNA for the CDR3 is TGTGCCAGCAGCCAAGATCGCCGGGCCCAGTACTTC.

Concerning this clonotype itself: This may arise from a read error, as a much more abundant clone is one base away. The chain combines TRBV6-5 with TRBJ1-3; no clear D gene. Germline CDR1 MNHEY, CDR2 SVGAGI. CDR3 length: 12 amino acids. CDR3 in DNA: TGTGCCAGCCCCCGGGTCCGAAACGCCATATATTTT. Residues: CASPRVRNAIYF.